The clone carrying this T cell receptor (beta chain) appeared a single time. Its antigen is unknown. Every donor was a healthy person donating bone marrow. CDR1 and CDR2 from the germline V gene are SGHRS and YFSETQ. The CDR3 spans 15 residues. V gave up 0 bases and J gave up 2 bases, with 11 bases separating them. Primers: 60 Vbeta forward and 13 Jbeta reverse. Produced via immunoSEQ multiplex PCR; TCRdb's table is partial and in-frame only. The profile shows around 79,000 clones, roughly 73% of them singletons. The record originates from a study of cytomegalovirus exposure and HLA in healthy donors. In the study overall: Researchers previously reported finding about 110 million unique TCR beta sequences from 170 million or so T cells. Study results and caveats: Reports indicated that the classifier achieved high specificity and sensitivity in diagnosing cytomegalovirus status.

The rearrangement joins TRBV5-1 to TRBJ2-5; possibly TRBD1 for D (5 bases). Sequenced material: PBMCs. This sequence originates from a woman in her thirties or forties in good health and CMV-seropositive. Here the CDR3 DNA reads TGCGCCAGCAGCTTGGGAGCAGGGCTTCAAGAGACCCAGTACTTC. Amino acid sequence: CASSLGAGLQETQYF.